These 10 T cell receptor beta chains originate from one sample sequenced in a study of control samples from healthy donors and cancer patients. Only in-frame clones appear in the TCRdb table, and some are missing; sequencing was by immunoSEQ multiplex PCR. The data hold 35,000 to 50,000 clones, with around 87% observed a single time. The specimen sequenced was PBMCs. The origin of the receptors is a woman aged 60 to 75 with lung cancer.

The V and J genes are TRBV10-3 and TRBJ1-1; D is unclear. V was trimmed by 7 bases and J by 7 bases, leaving 16 bases between them. This CDR3 is 13 amino acids long. CDR1 and CDR2 from the germline V gene are ENHRY and SYGVKD. The CDR3 nucleotides read TGTGCCATCAAGGGAGCAGGCCCGAGTGAAGCTTTCTTT. Translation gives CAIKGAGPSEAFF.

In its sample, this clone is medium-sized. This chain joins TRBV4-2 and TRBJ2-5; 11 nucleotides line up with TRBD2. Germline V lookup: CDR1 LGHNA, CDR2 YNFKEQ. The V and J ends lost 5 bases and 4 bases, in that order; junction bases with no gene match: 9. CDR3 length equals 16 residues. The DNA for the CDR3 is TGTGCCAGCAGCGCTCGACTAGCGGGGCCCGGAGAGACCCAGTACTTC. This translates into CASSARLAGPGETQYF.

With regard to this clone: Its ends do not fully match the called genes, so a read error is possible. V usage is TRBV24-1 and J usage is TRBJ1-2; D is unresolved. Germline CDR1 and CDR2: KGHDR and SFDVKD. The CDR3 contains 11 residues. DNA for the CDR3: TGTGTCACCAGTGATTCGTTCGGCTACACCTTC. This translates into CVTSDSFGYTF.

V usage is TRBV7-7 and J usage is TRBJ2-7; possible D gene TRBD2, 6 bases. CDR3 length equals 15 residues. Germline V gene lookup returns CDR1 SSHAT and CDR2 FNYEAQ (reference sequence). V was shortened by 1 base and J by 0 bases, with 10 bases between the two germline ends. The CDR3: CASSLGHGSSYEQYF. In nucleotides, the CDR3 is TGTGCCAGCAGCTTAGGTCACGGGAGCTCCTACGAGCAGTACTTC.

CDR3 DNA: TGTGCCAGCAGCGGCACAGGGGGTGCCCGACCTTCCTACAATGAGCAGTTCTTC. Translating it yields CASSGTGGARPSYNEQFF. The chain has TRBV9 and TRBJ2-1; 8 nucleotides line up with TRBD1. Germline CDR1 reads SGDLS; CDR2 reads YYNGEE. The CDR3 has 18 amino acids. Trimming at V came to 3 bases and at J to 1 base, leaving 12 bases not matched to a gene.

This chain connects TRBV11-2 to TRBJ1-1; D uncertain. Germline CDR1 reads SGHAT; CDR2 reads FQNNGV. The CDR3 contains 11 residues. Between the trimmed V and J ends, which lost 6 bases and 2 bases, there was a span of 4 bases. In nucleotides, the CDR3 is TGTGCCAGCAGTGATAACACTGAAGCTTTCTTT. Protein: CASSDNTEAFF. The whole variable domain, remainder taken from reference TRBV11-2 and TRBJ1-1, is EAGVAQSPRYKIIEKRQSVAFWCNPISGHATLYWYQQILGQGPKLLIQFQNNGVVDDSQLPKDRFSAERLKGVDSTLKIQPAKLEDSAVYLCASSDNTEAFFGQGTRLTVV.

The gene calls are TRBV6-1 and TRBJ2-7, with D possibly being TRBD1 (6 bases). Trimming left V 5 bases short and J 0 bases short, with 14 bases between. The V gene's germline CDR1 is MNHNS and CDR2 SASEGT. This CDR3 region has 15 residues. CDR3 protein: CASSRYRDRSYEQYF. The CDR3 DNA reads TGTGCCAGCAGTCGTTACAGGGATCGCTCCTACGAGCAGTACTTC.

The chain has TRBV5-1 and TRBJ1-5; TRBD1 might be the D (5 bases). The length of the CDR3 is 15 residues. Trimming cost V 0 bases and J 1 base, with 8 bases left between them. In germline, CDR1 is SGHRS, CDR2 YFSETQ. The CDR3 DNA is TGCGCCAGCAGCTTGGCCGGGGGGAGCAATCAGCCCCAGCATTTT. It codes for CASSLAGGSNQPQHF.

This sequence joins TRBV19 and TRBJ1-5; 7 nucleotides line up with TRBD1. J lost 2 bases, V lost 5 bases, and 3 bases had no gene match. Looked up from germline, CDR1 is LNHDA and CDR2 is SQIVND (reference sequence). CDR3 size: 14 residues. In DNA form, the CDR3 reads TGTGCCAGTAGTGACAGGGCCGGCAATCAGCCCCAGCATTTT. Residues: CASSDRAGNQPQHF.

J is TRBJ2-5 and V is TRBV28; 9 nucleotides agree with TRBD1. The CDR3 is 13 residues long. With 5 bases clipped from V and 3 bases from J, the junction kept 1 base outside the gene matches. Germline-derived CDR1 and CDR2 are MDHEN and SYDVKM. The CDR3 bases are TGTGCCAGCAGTCGGGACAGGGAAGAGACCCAGTACTTC. Translated, it gives CASSRDREETQYF.